This T cell receptor beta chain was observed in a study of blood T cell repertoires in COVID-19. This clone has more than one count but fewer than ten. The germline V gene has CDR1 LGHDT and CDR2 YNNKEL (reference sequence). The junction had 9 bases not matched to a gene; V was cut back by 0 bases and J by 2 bases. The CDR3 is 18 amino acids. Using immunoSEQ multiplex PCR, the repertoire was profiled, and TCRdb retains in-frame clones only, with some absent. In the table there are over 150,000 clones, around 83% of which are singletons. The source of this sequence is a man aged 50-60 years with active or convalescent COVID-19. The chain recombines TRBV3-1 (or the pseudogene TRBV3-2) with TRBJ1-3; 8 positions match TRBD1. Specimen: peripheral blood. CDR3 nucleotide sequence: TGTGCCAGCAGCCAAGACGGACAGGGTTTCAGAGCTGGAAACACCATATATTTT. Translated, it gives CASSQDGQGFRAGNTIYF.